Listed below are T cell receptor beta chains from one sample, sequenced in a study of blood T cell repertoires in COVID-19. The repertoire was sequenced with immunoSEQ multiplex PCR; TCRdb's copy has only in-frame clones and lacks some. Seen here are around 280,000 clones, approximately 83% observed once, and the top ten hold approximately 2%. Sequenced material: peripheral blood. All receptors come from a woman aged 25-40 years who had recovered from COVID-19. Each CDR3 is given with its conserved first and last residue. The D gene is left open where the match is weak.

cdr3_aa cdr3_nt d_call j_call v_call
CASKAGLRRADTQYF TGTGCCAGCAAAGCAGGGCTTCGGCGAGCAGATACGCAGTATTTT - TRBJ2-3 TRBV6-5
CASSAERGMETQYF TGTGCCAGCAGTGCGGAGCGGGGTATGGAGACCCAGTACTTC TRBD2 TRBJ2-5 TRBV2
CASSNRTGLYGYTF TGTGCCAGCAGTAATCGGACAGGGCTATACGGCTACACCTTC TRBD1 TRBJ1-2 TRBV6-6
CASSLDPGSEAFF TGTGCCAGCAGCTTAGATCCCGGGTCCGAAGCTTTCTTT - TRBJ1-1 TRBV7-2
CASSQRVTFNSPLHF TGTGCCAGCAGCCAACGGGTGACTTTTAATTCACCCCTCCACTTT - TRBJ1-6 TRBV4-2
CASSGTGEQYF TGTGCCAGCAGTGGGACAGGCGAGCAGTACTTC TRBD1 TRBJ2-7 TRBV28
CASSLDTGVYEQYF TGTGCCAGCAGCTTGGATACAGGAGTCTACGAGCAGTACTTC - TRBJ2-7 TRBV5-8
CASSYGMAGRWEQFF TGTGCCAGCAGTTACGGAATGGCGGGAAGGTGGGAGCAGTTCTTC - TRBJ2-1 TRBV6-5
CSVRERPWTGELFF TGCAGCGTACGCGAGCGGCCCTGGACCGGGGAGCTGTTTTTT - TRBJ2-2 TRBV29-1
CASSMVAESYNEQFF TGTGCCAGTAGCATGGTAGCGGAAAGTTACAATGAGCAGTTCTTC - TRBJ2-1 TRBV19
CASRSGLAGYTGELFF TGTGCCAGCAGAAGTGGGCTAGCGGGGTACACCGGGGAGCTGTTTTTT TRBD2 TRBJ2-2 TRBV2
CSATDTSGSGTGELFF TGCAGTGCTACTGATACTAGCGGGAGTGGAACCGGGGAGCTGTTTTTT TRBD2 TRBJ2-2 TRBV20-1
CASSAGTGEYEQYF TGTGCCAGCAGCGCCGGGACAGGGGAATACGAGCAGTACTTC TRBD1 TRBJ2-7 TRBV9
CASSADRAGETQYF TGTGCCAGCAGCGCGGACAGGGCTGGCGAGACCCAGTACTTC TRBD1 TRBJ2-5 TRBV27
CASSYDAGSNQPQHF TGTGCCAGCAGTTACGATGCCGGTAGCAATCAGCCCCAGCATTTT - TRBJ1-5 TRBV6-5
CASSNARGYLYNEQFF TGTGCCAGTAGTAATGCCAGGGGGTATCTCTACAATGAGCAGTTCTTC TRBD1 TRBJ2-1 TRBV19
CASTESRGHGELFF TGCGCCAGCACCGAGAGCAGGGGGCACGGGGAGCTGTTTTTT TRBD1 TRBJ2-2 TRBV5-1
CASSLDRGVYNEQFF TGTGCCAGCAGCTTAGACAGGGGCGTATACAATGAGCAGTTCTTC TRBD1 TRBJ2-1 TRBV7-2